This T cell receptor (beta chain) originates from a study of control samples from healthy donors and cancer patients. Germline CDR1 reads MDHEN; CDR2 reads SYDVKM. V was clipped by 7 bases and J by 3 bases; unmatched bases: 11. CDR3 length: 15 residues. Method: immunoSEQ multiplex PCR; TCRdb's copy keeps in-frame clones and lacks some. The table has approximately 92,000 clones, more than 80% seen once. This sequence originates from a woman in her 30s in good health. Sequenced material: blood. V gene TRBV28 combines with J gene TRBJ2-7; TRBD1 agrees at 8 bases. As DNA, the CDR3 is TGTGCCAGCACCCTTCCGGGACAGGAGTTCTACGAGCAGTACTTC. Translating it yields CASTLPGQEFYEQYF.